The clone carrying this T cell receptor beta chain was seen a few times. Tregs were sorted as CD4+CD25+CD127-/low cells. TCRdb itself ran the 5' RACE reads through MiXCR, one entry per CDR3 protein. The data hold approximately 60,000 distinct CDR3 sequences, with about a fifth observed a single time. The CDR3 consists of 14 residues. Germline CDR1 is MNHNS and CDR2 is SASEGT. V was cut by 7 bases and J by 0 bases, with 12 bases left in between. The TCR sequence derives from a female donor with breast cancer. The sequenced sample was tumor-infiltrating Tregs sorted from the breast tumor. V usage is TRBV6-1 and J usage is TRBJ1-2; the D is unclear. The CDR3 DNA reads TGTGCCAGCAAAATGGAGGGATCTAACTATGGCTACACCTTC. Protein: CASKMEGSNYGYTF.